The 8 T cell receptor beta chains below come from one sample, sequenced in a study of T cell responses to AZD1222 COVID-19 vaccine. The data were produced by immunoSEQ multiplex PCR, yet TCRdb's version contains in-frame clones alone and is incomplete. Of about 180,000 clones in the sample, about nine tenths were seen once. The sample here was peripheral blood, taken on day 0 of AZD1222 vaccination. The receptor source for this set is an adult in good health.

The chain recombines TRBV14 with TRBJ1-6; 9 bases match TRBD1. CDR3 length: 14 amino acids. Trimming cost V 4 bases and J 10 bases; bases outside gene matches: 5. Per germline, CDR1 SGHDN and CDR2 FVKESK. CDR3 in DNA: TGTGCCAGCAGCCTCCGGGACAGGGAGTCACCCCTCCACTTT. Translating gives CASSLRDRESPLHF.

This chain links TRBV12-2 with TRBJ2-5. TRBV12-2 is annotated as a pseudogene. The CDR3 contains 21 residues. CDR3 nucleotide sequence: TGTGCAAGTCGCCCAAGGGGGGCATCTACCCGCGGTGGGCGGTACCAAGAGACCCAGTACTTC. Translating gives CASRPRGASTRGGRYQETQYF.

This clone turned up a few times. CDR3 amino acids: CASSPGTVYEKLFF. DNA of the CDR3: TGTGCCAGCTCACCAGGGACAGTCTATGAAAAACTGTTTTTT. This chain links TRBV18 with TRBJ1-4, with 7 bases matching TRBD1. Germline-derived CDR1 and CDR2 are KGHSH and LQKENI. V trimming: 2 bases; J trimming: 6 bases; junction bases outside the gene matches: 3. The CDR3 sequence is 14 residues long.

This chain connects TRBV7-2 to TRBJ1-3, with 10 bases lining up with TRBD1. The CDR3 has 17 amino acids. The germline V gene has CDR1 SGHTA and CDR2 FQGNSA. The V gene end was trimmed by 5 bases and the J gene end by 0 bases; junction bases not matched to a gene: 7. CDR3 loop: CASSTDRGHLSGNTIYF. The CDR3 DNA reads as TGTGCCAGCAGCACCGACAGGGGGCACCTCTCTGGAAACACCATATATTTT.

The chain combines TRBV19 with TRBJ2-3, with D maybe TRBD1 (8 bases). CDR1 and CDR2 from the germline V gene are LNHDA and SQIVND (reference sequence). This CDR3 region has 15 residues. V was shortened by 7 bases and J by 3 bases, with 17 bases between the two germline ends. The chain's CDR3 is CASNPGGGRTDTQYF. CDR3 in DNA: TGTGCCAGTAATCCAGGGGGCGGGAGAACAGATACGCAGTATTTT.

The rearrangement joins TRBV11-2 to TRBJ1-2; D is perhaps TRBD1 (6 bases). Trimming stripped 5 bases from V and 8 bases from J, with 15 bases between. The length of the CDR3 is 13 residues. Looked up from germline, CDR1 is SGHAT and CDR2 is FQNNGV. CDR3 in DNA: TGTGCCAGCAGCCTCGGACAGAGCGAGGGCTACACCTTC. It yields the protein CASSLGQSEGYTF.

The gene calls are TRBV6-5 and TRBJ1-6, with D possibly TRBD1 on 5 matching bases. The V end was cut by 8 bases, the J end by 6 bases, with 11 bases between. There are 13 residues in the CDR3. Looked up from germline, CDR1 is MNHEY and CDR2 is SVGAGI. For the CDR3, the DNA is TGTGCCAGCCGGGACGACTTTAATTCACCCCTCCACTTT. Protein product: CASRDDFNSPLHF.

The V call is TRBV9, the J call TRBJ2-5; 13 bases are a match to TRBD2. Germline V lookup: CDR1 SGDLS, CDR2 YYNGEE. V lost 3 bases, J lost 1 base, and 24 bases stayed unmatched. The CDR3 has 23 residues. The CDR3 nucleotides are TGTGCCAGCAGCGCTAGGGGACCGGGACTAGCGGGGCCAGGACCACCAGGCCAAGAGACCCAGTACTTC. Its protein is CASSARGPGLAGPGPPGQETQYF.